Following are 17 T cell receptor beta chains from one sample sequenced in a study of T cell responses to AZD1222 COVID-19 vaccine. Data came from immunoSEQ multiplex PCR; TCRdb stores just in-frame clones and leaves some out. The profile shows under 95,000 clones, around 90% of them singletons. The sequencing here drew on peripheral blood, taken on day 0 of AZD1222 vaccination. All receptors come from an adult in good health.

The count of this clone is one. The chain has TRBV10-3 and TRBJ2-1, with D unclear. CDR3 length equals 14 residues. CDR1 is ENHRY and CDR2 is SYGVKD in the germline V gene. The V gene lost 6 bases and the J gene lost 3 bases, with 12 bases spanning the gap. The CDR3 reads CAIRPGGSYNEQFF. CDR3 nucleotides: TGTGCCATCAGGCCCGGCGGAAGCTACAATGAGCAGTTCTTC.

V gene TRBV6-4 combines with J gene TRBJ1-1; 8 bases are shared with TRBD1. The V segment lost 6 bases and the J segment 7 bases; nucleotides outside the gene matches: 7. Germline lookup yields CDR1 MRHNA and CDR2 SNTAGT. This CDR3 comprises 13 residues. CDR3 amino acids: CASRGEQGVEAFF. In DNA form, the CDR3 reads TGTGCCAGCAGAGGGGAACAGGGGGTTGAAGCTTTCTTT.

The J gene is TRBJ2-7, the V gene TRBV12-3 or TRBV12-4; no definite D call. Trimming removed 1 base from V and 4 bases from J, with 2 bases in between. The CDR3 is 11 residues long. The CDR3 sequence: CASSLVYEQYF. CDR3 coding DNA: TGTGCCAGCAGTTTAGTTTACGAGCAGTACTTC.

The count of this clone is one. The V and J genes are TRBV2 and TRBJ1-5; TRBD1 matches at 7 bases. This CDR3 region has 15 residues. Unmatched junction bases numbered 7, after V lost 5 bases and J lost 3 bases. In germline, CDR1 is SNHLY, CDR2 FYNNEI. DNA of the CDR3: TGTGCCAGCAGTCTGCAGGGGGGGACCAATCAGCCCCAGCATTTT. It specifies CASSLQGGTNQPQHF.

V gene TRBV10-3 combines with J gene TRBJ1-1, with a weak D call TRBD1 (5 bases). The ends were cut back, 2 bases at V and 4 bases at J, with 17 bases in the middle. CDR3 size: 16 residues. The germline CDR1 and CDR2 sequences are ENHRY and SYGVKD. The DNA of the CDR3 is TGTGCCATCAGTGAGGAGGGGCAAGGGCTTGGCACTGAAGCTTTCTTT. This sequence encodes CAISEEGQGLGTEAFF.

This clone was seen just once. The chain is built from TRBV2 and TRBJ1-3; D gene unclear. Germline V gives CDR1 SNHLY, CDR2 FYNNEI. Trimming took 3 bases from V and 4 from J, leaving 7 bases between them. This CDR3 is 13 amino acids long. In DNA form, the CDR3 reads TGTGCCAGCAGTGACTGGGAGGGAAACACCATATATTTT. Protein sequence: CASSDWEGNTIYF.

This chain uses TRBV6-2 or TRBV6-3 with TRBJ1-1; TRBD1 might be the D (6 bases). This CDR3 region has 13 residues. Germline V gene sequence: CDR1 MNHEY, CDR2 SVGEGT. Trimming stripped 6 bases from V and 1 base from J, with 9 bases between. CDR3 in DNA: TGTGCCAGCAGCCTGACAGGGAACACTGAAGCTTTCTTT. This sequence encodes CASSLTGNTEAFF.

V gene TRBV27 combines with J gene TRBJ1-5, with a possible D match to TRBD1 (5 bases). Trimming cost V 5 bases and J 3 bases, with 8 bases left between them. This CDR3 has 13 amino acids. Per germline, CDR1 MNHEY and CDR2 SMNVEV (reference sequence). In DNA, the CDR3 is TGTGCCAGCAGTCCAGGGAACAATCAGCCCCAGCATTTT. The encoded protein is CASSPGNNQPQHF.

This clone has just a few counts. The chain joins TRBV11-2 to TRBJ2-1; TRBD2 agrees at 14 bases. The CDR3 is made up of 16 amino acids. Germline trimming cut 5 bases from V and 10 bases from J; bases unmatched to any gene: 10. The germline V gene encodes CDR1 SGHAT and CDR2 FQNNGV. The chain's CDR3 is CASSGRLAGGPGEQFF. In DNA form, the CDR3 reads TGTGCCAGCAGCGGCAGACTAGCGGGAGGGCCTGGGGAGCAGTTCTTC.

V and J are TRBV3-1 (or the pseudogene TRBV3-2) and TRBJ2-1; 10 positions match TRBD2. Germline CDR1 reads LGHDT; CDR2 reads YNNKEL (reference sequence). The CDR3 spans 12 residues. Trimming removed 4 bases from V and 10 bases from J; junction bases left unmatched: 1. CDR3 region: CASSRTSGEQFF. The DNA of the CDR3 is TGTGCCAGCAGCCGGACTAGCGGAGAGCAGTTCTTC.

The J gene is TRBJ2-2, the V gene TRBV7-8; 7 positions match TRBD1. The germline V gene has CDR1 SGHVS and CDR2 FQNEAQ. The CDR3 loop spans 16 amino acids. The J segment lost 0 bases and the V segment lost 1 base, leaving 2 bases of the junction unmatched. Here the CDR3 DNA reads TGTGCCAGCAGCTTAGTTCAGGGGGCGAACACCGGGGAGCTGTTTTTT. Translating gives CASSLVQGANTGELFF.

The gene calls are TRBV19 and TRBJ2-6; no clear D gene. There are 15 residues in the CDR3. V was shortened by 2 bases and J by 4 bases, with 9 bases between the two germline ends. Germline CDR1 and CDR2: LNHDA and SQIVND (reference sequence). The CDR3 DNA reads as TGTGCCAGTAGTATACAGGCGCGGGGGGCCAACGTCCTGACTTTC. This gives the protein CASSIQARGANVLTF.

The V and J genes are TRBV6-5 and TRBJ1-5, with 7 bases lining up with TRBD1. Germline V gene sequence: CDR1 MNHEY, CDR2 SVGAGI. V shed 8 bases and J 6 bases; nucleotides not matched to a gene: 13. This CDR3 has 15 residues. CDR3 protein: CASWVDRDGVQPQHF. The CDR3 region has the DNA TGTGCCAGCTGGGTTGACAGGGATGGGGTTCAGCCCCAGCATTTT.

The chain employs TRBV7-6 and TRBJ1-4; 11 bases are shared with TRBD1. CDR1 and CDR2 (germline): SGHVS, FNYEAQ. CDR3 length: 15 amino acids. V trimming: 4 bases; J trimming: 7 bases; junction bases outside the gene matches: 5. CDR3 residues: CASSSRTGGGEKLFF. The CDR3 DNA is TGTGCCAGCAGCTCTAGGACAGGGGGCGGTGAAAAACTGTTTTTT.

This chain uses TRBV14 with TRBJ2-7; possibly TRBD2 for D (6 bases). In germline, CDR1 is SGHDN, CDR2 FVKESK. The length of the CDR3 is 10 residues. The V end was cut by 10 bases, the J end by 7 bases, with 11 bases between. The DNA for the CDR3 is TGTGCCACCGAGGGGAGGGAGCAGTACTTC. Its protein product is CATEGREQYF.

The chain uses TRBV19 and TRBJ1-1; TRBD1 aligns across 10 bases. This CDR3 region has 19 residues. The V and J ends lost 8 bases and 2 bases, in that order; junction bases with no gene match: 20. In germline, CDR1 is LNHDA, CDR2 SQIVND (reference sequence). The CDR3 sequence: CASGNDRGPLSRVNTEAFF. The DNA of the CDR3 is TGTGCCAGTGGTAACGACAGGGGGCCCTTAAGCAGGGTCAACACTGAAGCTTTCTTT.

The CDR3 DNA reads TGTGCCAGCAGCTTCCCCACGTCCCGAAGGGCAGATACGCAGTATTTT. Translation gives CASSFPTSRRADTQYF. The chain links TRBV5-8 to TRBJ2-3, with no clear D. The CDR3 has 16 residues. The V gene lost 2 bases and the J gene lost 4 bases, with 17 bases spanning the gap. CDR1 SGHTS and CDR2 YDEGEE come from the germline V gene.